This TCR beta chain was documented in a study of T cells in women clearing cervical HPV infection. Assay: immunoSEQ multiplex PCR; the TCRdb copy retains only in-frame clones and omits some. This sample contains approximately 12,000 clones. By frequency, this clone registers medium-sized. Its antigen remains unidentified. Sequencing ends 3 residues short of the CDR3 end; the germline J gene provides the rest. General study points: Repertoire richness, not evenness, was significantly elevated in CIN3+ cases versus controls.

CDR1 and CDR2 (germline): DFQATT, SNEGSKA (reference sequence). The CDR3 contains 13 residues. V lost 3 bases to trimming and J lost 3 bases; unmatched junction nucleotides: 0. Each participant carried one incident cervical HPV16 infection only. Input material: blood buffy coat. The chain employs TRBV20-1 and TRBJ2-1, with 9 positions matching TRBD1. This sequence was found in a woman aged 18-69 years with a cervical HPV16 infection that either progressed to CIN3+ or cleared (not recorded which). The CDR3: CSARTGGYNEQFF. Partial CDR3 DNA: TGCAGTGCTAGGACAGGGGGCTACAATGAG.